These 5 T cell receptor beta chains were all obtained from the same sample, sequenced in a study of cytomegalovirus exposure and HLA in healthy donors. Vbeta (60) and Jbeta (13) primers were used in the PCR. Produced via immunoSEQ multiplex PCR; TCRdb's table is partial and in-frame only. Of about 110,000 clones in the sample, over 65% were seen once. The sequenced sample consisted of PBMCs. All receptors come from a woman under 40 in good health and CMV-seronegative.

The DNA for the CDR3 is TGCGCCAGCAGCTTGGGACAGGGATGGAGTTCACCCCTCCACTTT. This sequence encodes CASSLGQGWSSPLHF. The gene calls are TRBV5-1 and TRBJ1-6; 7 bases line up with TRBD1. Germline-derived CDR1 and CDR2 are SGHRS and YFSETQ. The CDR3 has 15 residues. After removal of 0 bases from V and 9 bases from J, the junction contained 6 bases not matched to a gene. Together with reference TRBV5-1 and TRBJ1-6, the CDR3 gives the full variable domain: KAGVTQTPRYLIKTRGQQVTLSCSPISGHRSVSWYQQTPGQGLQFLFEYFSETQRNKGNFPGRFSGRQFSNSRSEMNVSTLELGDSALYLCASSLGQGWSSPLHFGNGTRLTVT.

V usage is TRBV4-1 and J usage is TRBJ1-2; unclear D gene. This CDR3 spans 16 amino acids. Trimming took off 1 base at V and 4 bases at J, with 16 bases between the two ends. Germline-derived CDR1 and CDR2 are MGHRA and YSYEKL. The CDR3 here is CASSQGTDATTYGYTF. CDR3 nucleotides: TGCGCCAGCAGCCAAGGAACAGACGCAACCACCTATGGCTACACCTTC.

CDR3 protein: CASSFFGTDTQYF. For the CDR3, the DNA is TGTGCCAGCAGCTTTTTCGGCACAGATACGCAGTATTTT. The chain couples TRBV5-6 to TRBJ2-3; D gene ambiguous. In germline, CDR1 is SGHDT, CDR2 YYEEEE. Trimming stripped 2 bases from V and 1 base from J, with 5 bases between. CDR3 size: 13 residues.

The genes are TRBV7-3 and TRBJ1-1; D is unresolved. This CDR3 contains 13 residues. Germline CDR1 reads SGHTA; CDR2 reads FQGTGA. Trimming removed 5 bases from V and 6 bases from J, with 13 bases in between. The CDR3 loop reads CASSPQVNAEAFF. CDR3 DNA sequence: TGTGCCAGCAGCCCCCAGGTAAATGCTGAAGCTTTCTTT.

The chain has TRBV6-5 and TRBJ1-1; maybe TRBD1 (5 bases). Germline lookup yields CDR1 MNHEY and CDR2 SVGAGI. With 1 base removed from V and 2 bases from J, the gap between germline ends came to 11 bases. The CDR3 sequence is 15 residues long. The CDR3 DNA follows: TGTGCCAGCAGTTACTTTACAGGAGAAAACACTGAAGCTTTCTTT. This gives the protein CASSYFTGENTEAFF.